The 29 T cell receptor beta chains listed next were all sequenced from one sample in a study of blood T cell repertoires in COVID-19. The method was immunoSEQ multiplex PCR; TCRdb's version includes in-frame clones alone and lacks a portion of them. The data show 200,000 to 300,000 clones, around 89% seen once. What was sequenced was PBMCs or T cells enriched from blood (not recorded which). The receptors shown here come from a woman aged 40 to 49 with acute COVID-19.

J is TRBJ1-4 and V is TRBV5-1; D may be TRBD1 (5 bases). The CDR3 runs to 16 residues. V was cut by 2 bases and J by 0 bases, with 11 bases left in between. Germline values: CDR1 SGHRS, CDR2 YFSETQ. The CDR3 loop reads CASSLSGGATNEKLFF. DNA for the CDR3: TGCGCCAGCAGCTTATCCGGGGGGGCAACTAATGAAAAACTGTTTTTT. The variable domain in full, with the rest retrieved from reference TRBV5-1 and TRBJ1-4, is KAGVTQTPRYLIKTRGQQVTLSCSPISGHRSVSWYQQTPGQGLQFLFEYFSETQRNKGNFPGRFSGRQFSNSRSEMNVSTLELGDSALYLCASSLSGGATNEKLFFGSGTQLSVL.

The rearrangement links TRBV4-2 to TRBJ1-1, with D unresolved. Germline assignment: CDR1 LGHNA and CDR2 YNFKEQ. V was cut by 4 bases and J by 4 bases, with 10 bases left in between. CDR3 length equals 13 residues. The CDR3, as DNA: TGTGCCAGCAGCCCGGGGTTCGGCACTGAAGCTTTCTTT. Translation gives CASSPGFGTEAFF.

This chain links TRBV29-1 with TRBJ1-2; perhaps TRBD1 as D (5 bases). Trimming removed 5 bases from V and 5 bases from J, with 9 bases in between. Germline V gene sequence: CDR1 SQVTM, CDR2 ANQGSEA. The CDR3 is 11 amino acids. CDR3 protein: CSVQGGYGYTF. The CDR3 DNA follows: TGCAGCGTTCAGGGCGGATATGGCTACACCTTC. The variable domain in full, completed from reference TRBV29-1 and TRBJ1-2, reads SAVISQKPSRDICQRGTSLTIQCQVDSQVTMMFWYRQQPGQSLTLIATANQGSEATYESGFVIDKFPISRPNLTFSTLTVSNMSPEDSSIYLCSVQGGYGYTFGSGTRLTVV.

The chain carries TRBV4-3 and TRBJ2-1; TRBD2 matches 15 bases. Germline V gene lookup returns CDR1 LGHNA and CDR2 YSLEER. V shed 0 bases, J shed 8 bases, and the junction held 11 bases outside the gene matches. This CDR3 has 19 amino acids. This CDR3 is CASSQDQLGLAGGRDEQFF. CDR3 coding DNA: TGCGCCAGCAGCCAAGATCAGTTGGGACTAGCGGGAGGTAGGGATGAGCAGTTCTTC.

The chain has TRBV23-1 and TRBJ1-2; D gene uncertain. Being an ORF, TRBV23-1 has a function that is uncertain. CDR3 length: 16 amino acids. Trimming stripped 4 bases from V and 3 bases from J, with 18 bases between. CDR3 DNA: TGCGCCAGCAGTCCCACCAAGGCCTTACTAGACTATGGCTACACCTTC. Its protein is CASSPTKALLDYGYTF.

The chain employs TRBV5-1 and TRBJ1-2; the D is unclear. V lost 2 bases and J 6 bases, leaving 8 bases between the germline ends. From germline, CDR1 is SGHRS and CDR2 YFSETQ. This CDR3 is 12 amino acids long. Here the CDR3 DNA reads TGCGCCAGCAGCTTTGAGCTGGATGGCTACACCTTC. Translation: CASSFELDGYTF.

The chain combines TRBV11-3 with TRBJ2-3, with D uncertain. The CDR3 is made up of 13 amino acids. Germline CDR1 SGHNT, CDR2 YENEEA. The V and J ends lost 6 bases and 4 bases respectively, with 11 bases between them. CDR3 residues: CASSPSAADTQYF. CDR3 nucleotides: TGTGCCAGCAGTCCCAGCGCCGCAGATACGCAGTATTTT.

The rearrangement links TRBV5-1 to TRBJ2-5; 7 bases match TRBD2. Looked up from germline, CDR1 is SGHRS and CDR2 is YFSETQ. The CDR3 loop spans 15 amino acids. The trim removed 5 bases at V and 1 base at J, leaving 8 bases unmatched. The CDR3 DNA sequence: TGCGCCAGCAGGCGGAGCGGGACTGCCCAAGAGACCCAGTACTTC. Its translation: CASRRSGTAQETQYF.

This chain joins TRBV28 and TRBJ1-2, with D hard to call. CDR3 size: 11 residues. Trimming stripped 10 bases from V and 2 bases from J, with 8 bases between. CDR1 and CDR2 (germline): MDHEN, SYDVKM. The CDR3 DNA reads TGTGCCATCTCAAGCAACTATGGCTACACCTTC. Amino acids: CAISSNYGYTF.

Many counts were recorded for this clone. The chain joins TRBV19 to TRBJ2-7; D uncertain. The length of the CDR3 is 14 residues. In germline, CDR1 is LNHDA, CDR2 SQIVND (reference sequence). V was clipped by 3 bases and J by 0 bases, with 9 bases between them. The CDR3 sequence: CASSITDSSYEQYF. Written as DNA, the CDR3 is TGTGCCAGTAGTATTACAGATAGCTCCTACGAGCAGTACTTC.

The rearrangement links TRBV12-5 to TRBJ1-1; TRBD1 is a possible D gene (6 bases). The length of the CDR3 is 13 residues. Trimming removed 7 bases at V and 3 bases at J, with 12 bases between. Germline V gene sequence: CDR1 LGHNT, CDR2 FRNRAP. CDR3 sequence (DNA): TGTGCTAGTGTTGTACAGGGAGACACTGAAGCTTTCTTT. It codes for CASVVQGDTEAFF. Combining the CDR3 with reference TRBV12-5 and TRBJ1-1 gives the whole variable domain DARVTQTPRHKVTEMGQEVTMRCQPILGHNTVFWYRQTMMQGLELLAYFRNRAPLDDSGMPKDRFSAEMPDATLATLKIQPSEPRDSAVYFCASVVQGDTEAFFGQGTRLTVV.

This clone appeared once. The chain is built from TRBV5-1 and TRBJ2-2; 7 bases are a match to TRBD2. Germline assignment: CDR1 SGHRS and CDR2 YFSETQ. This CDR3 has 13 amino acids. With 0 bases clipped from V and 7 bases from J, the junction kept 0 bases outside the gene matches. Here the CDR3 DNA reads TGCGCCAGCAGCTTGGAGCGGGGCGGGGAGCTGTTTTTT. The encoded protein is CASSLERGGELFF.

J is TRBJ2-5 and V is TRBV24-1, with 9 bases that match TRBD1. Trimming took 4 bases from V and 1 from J; bases not matched to a gene: 6. Germline V lookup: CDR1 KGHDR, CDR2 SFDVKD. This CDR3 comprises 16 residues. CDR3 nucleotides: TGTGCCACCAGTGACCCACAGGGGGCGAGCCAAGAGACCCAGTACTTC. Translation: CATSDPQGASQETQYF.

The rearrangement links TRBV12-3 or TRBV12-4 to TRBJ1-3; tentative D call: TRBD1 (5 bases). The CDR3 totals 12 residues. Between the trimmed V and J ends, which lost 1 base and 10 bases, there was a span of 8 bases. The CDR3 DNA is TGTGCCAGCAGTTTAGGGGCAGGGACCATATATTTT. Translated: CASSLGAGTIYF.

This chain uses TRBV5-1 with TRBJ1-6; 7 nucleotides agree with TRBD1. This CDR3 contains 15 residues. Per germline, CDR1 SGHRS and CDR2 YFSETQ. The V gene end was trimmed by 0 bases and the J gene end by 7 bases; junction bases not matched to a gene: 4. In DNA, the CDR3 is TGCGCCAGCAGCTTGGCCGAGACAGGGAATTCACCCCTCCACTTT. Translated: CASSLAETGNSPLHF. Full variable domain (rest looked up from reference TRBV5-1 and TRBJ1-6): KAGVTQTPRYLIKTRGQQVTLSCSPISGHRSVSWYQQTPGQGLQFLFEYFSETQRNKGNFPGRFSGRQFSNSRSEMNVSTLELGDSALYLCASSLAETGNSPLHFGNGTRLTVT.

This clone has a single count. The chain uses TRBV5-6 and TRBJ2-2, with TRBD1 as a possible D gene (10 bases). This CDR3 contains 17 residues. Trimming took off 4 bases at V and 3 bases at J, with 19 bases between the two ends. Germline values: CDR1 SGHDT, CDR2 YYEEEE. The CDR3 is CASSGGRGQGYTGELFF. DNA of the CDR3: TGTGCCAGCAGCGGCGGGAGGGGACAGGGGTACACCGGGGAGCTGTTTTTT.

The rearrangement uses TRBV24-1 and TRBJ2-5; the D gene is possibly TRBD2 (6 bases). Germline V gives CDR1 KGHDR, CDR2 SFDVKD. The CDR3 spans 16 residues. V lost 6 bases and J 0 bases, leaving 16 bases between the germline ends. Here the CDR3 reads CATSPGGVNYQETQYF. The DNA of the CDR3 is TGTGCCACCAGTCCAGGCGGGGTAAACTACCAAGAGACCCAGTACTTC.

The chain carries TRBV11-2 and TRBJ1-1; 9 bases line up with TRBD1. Germline values: CDR1 SGHAT, CDR2 FQNNGV. V lost 1 base, J lost 3 bases, and 3 bases stayed unmatched. The CDR3 consists of 15 residues. The chain's CDR3 is CASSLGQGGYTEAFF. As DNA, the CDR3 is TGTGCCAGCAGCTTAGGACAGGGGGGATACACTGAAGCTTTCTTT.

The chain links TRBV24-1 to TRBJ2-2, with unresolved D. Trimming cost V 4 bases and J 4 bases, with 15 bases left between them. The germline CDR1 and CDR2 sequences are KGHDR and SFDVKD. The CDR3 sequence is 16 residues long. The CDR3, as DNA: TGTGCCACCAGTGACAGCGTAACAAGGAGCACCGGGGAGCTGTTTTTT. Protein: CATSDSVTRSTGELFF.

This clone was seen a single time. The chain couples TRBV30 to TRBJ1-2; a weak D match, TRBD1 (6 bases). CDR3 size: 11 residues. The V gene's germline CDR1 is GTSNPN and CDR2 SVGIG (reference sequence). V lost 8 bases and J 4 bases, leaving 11 bases between the germline ends. CDR3 nucleotides: TGTGCCAGCGACAGGTTCTATGGCTACACCTTC. Translated: CASDRFYGYTF.

This chain joins TRBV4-3 and TRBJ1-6; 7 positions match TRBD1. The CDR3 totals 17 residues. V trimming: 2 bases; J trimming: 0 bases; junction bases outside the gene matches: 4. Germline CDR1 reads LGHNA; CDR2 reads YSLEER. DNA for the CDR3: TGCGCCAGCAGCCAAAGGGACAGTTCCTCCTATAATTCACCCCTCCACTTT. It yields the protein CASSQRDSSSYNSPLHF.

V and J are TRBV18 and TRBJ1-5, with 7 positions matching TRBD1. Trimming at V came to 2 bases and at J to 4 bases, leaving 5 bases not matched to a gene. Looked up from germline, CDR1 is KGHSH and CDR2 is LQKENI. The CDR3 length is 15 residues. Here the CDR3 reads CASSPSTGENQPQHF. CDR3 DNA sequence: TGTGCCAGCTCACCAAGTACAGGGGAGAATCAGCCCCAGCATTTT.

The chain joins TRBV10-2 to TRBJ2-5, with D uncertain. This CDR3 contains 14 residues. The V end lost 0 bases, the J end lost 2 bases, and 7 bases lay between the germline ends. Germline CDR1 reads WSHSY; CDR2 reads SAAADI. The CDR3 region is CASSESAQQETQYF. In DNA form, the CDR3 reads TGCGCCAGCAGTGAGTCAGCACAGCAAGAGACCCAGTACTTC.

This clone was observed a handful of times. The chain has TRBV7-2 and TRBJ2-3; 9 positions match TRBD2. V gave up 2 bases and J gave up 3 bases; unmatched junction bases: 15. The CDR3 is 19 residues long. CDR1 SGHTA and CDR2 FQGNSA come from the germline V gene. The CDR3 DNA reads TGTGCCAGCAGCTTATGGGGGCGAGGTGCTAGCGGGATAACAGATACGCAGTATTTT. This codes for CASSLWGRGASGITDTQYF.

The chain employs TRBV11-2 and TRBJ1-1; D is unresolved. The germline V gene encodes CDR1 SGHAT and CDR2 FQNNGV. CDR3 length: 14 residues. V gave up 3 bases and J gave up 3 bases, with 11 bases separating them. The DNA of the CDR3 is TGTGCCAGCAGCTTTTCCACTAGGGACACTGAAGCTTTCTTT. Residues: CASSFSTRDTEAFF.

The CDR3 reads CASSLTGGSYEQYF. The CDR3 coding sequence is TGTGCCAGCAGCTTGACAGGGGGCTCCTACGAGCAGTACTTC. V and J are TRBV13 and TRBJ2-7, with 9 bases identical to TRBD1. The CDR3 has 14 amino acids. Germline V lookup: CDR1 PRHDT, CDR2 FYEKMQ (reference sequence). V was pared by 3 bases and J by 0 bases, with 0 bases of the junction left unmatched.

This chain uses TRBV7-8 with TRBJ2-3; 13 bases are a match to TRBD2. From germline, CDR1 is SGHVS and CDR2 FQNEAQ. The CDR3 covers 18 residues. J was trimmed by 0 bases and V by 5 bases; bases with no gene match: 8. The CDR3 region is CASSPQLAGGISTDTQYF. CDR3 sequence (DNA): TGTGCCAGCAGCCCACAACTAGCGGGGGGGATAAGCACAGATACGCAGTATTTT.

The chain carries TRBV5-1 and TRBJ1-1, with D possibly TRBD1 on 5 matching bases. The CDR3 is 15 amino acids. Per germline, CDR1 SGHRS and CDR2 YFSETQ. V lost 0 bases and J 4 bases, leaving 13 bases between the germline ends. This chain's CDR3 is CASSLEAGRSTEAFF. The CDR3 region has the DNA TGCGCCAGCAGCTTGGAAGCAGGGAGGAGCACTGAAGCTTTCTTT.

This clone was recorded only once. The J gene is TRBJ1-2, the V gene TRBV24-1, with 7 bases matching TRBD1. This CDR3 is 14 amino acids long. The J segment lost 8 bases and the V segment lost 4 bases, leaving 9 bases of the junction unmatched. CDR1 is KGHDR and CDR2 is SFDVKD in the germline V gene. This CDR3 is CATSDPTGARGYTF. The CDR3, as DNA: TGTGCCACCAGTGACCCTACAGGGGCCAGAGGCTACACCTTC.